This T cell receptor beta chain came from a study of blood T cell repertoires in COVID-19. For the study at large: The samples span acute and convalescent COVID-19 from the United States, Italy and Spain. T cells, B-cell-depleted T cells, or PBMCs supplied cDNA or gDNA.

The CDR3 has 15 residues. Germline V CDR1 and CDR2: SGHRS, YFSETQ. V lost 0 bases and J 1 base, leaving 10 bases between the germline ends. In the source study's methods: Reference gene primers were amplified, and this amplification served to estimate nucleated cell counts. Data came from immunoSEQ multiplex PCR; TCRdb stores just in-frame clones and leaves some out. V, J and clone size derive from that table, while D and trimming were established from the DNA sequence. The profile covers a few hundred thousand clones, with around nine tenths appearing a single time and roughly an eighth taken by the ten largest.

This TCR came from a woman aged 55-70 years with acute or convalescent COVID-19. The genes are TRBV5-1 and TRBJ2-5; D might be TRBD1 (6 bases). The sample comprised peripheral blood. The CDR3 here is CASSLAGQFQETQYF. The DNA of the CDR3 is TGCGCCAGCAGCTTGGCCGGACAGTTCCAAGAGACCCAGTACTTC.